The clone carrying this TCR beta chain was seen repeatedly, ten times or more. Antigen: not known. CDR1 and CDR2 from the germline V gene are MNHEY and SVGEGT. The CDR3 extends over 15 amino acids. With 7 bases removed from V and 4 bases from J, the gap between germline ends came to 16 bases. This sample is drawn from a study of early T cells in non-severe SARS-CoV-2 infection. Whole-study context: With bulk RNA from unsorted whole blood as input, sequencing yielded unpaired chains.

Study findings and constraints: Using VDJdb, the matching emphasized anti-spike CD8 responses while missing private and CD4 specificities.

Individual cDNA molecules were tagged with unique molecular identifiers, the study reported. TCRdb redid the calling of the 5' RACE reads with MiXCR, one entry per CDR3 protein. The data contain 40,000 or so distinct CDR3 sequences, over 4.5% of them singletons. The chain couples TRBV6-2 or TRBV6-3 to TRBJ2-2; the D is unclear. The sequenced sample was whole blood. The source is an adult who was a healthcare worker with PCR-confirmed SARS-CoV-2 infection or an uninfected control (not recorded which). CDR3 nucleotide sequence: TGTGCCAGCACCCTACGGGTAGGGTTCACCGGGGAGCTGTTTTTT. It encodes CASTLRVGFTGELFF.